Reported below is one TCR beta chain. With V trimmed by 2 bases and J by 3 bases, 4 bases remained unmatched. The CDR3 is 15 residues long. The germline gives CDR1 SGHDT, CDR2 YYEEEE. The data belong to a study of blood T cell repertoires in COVID-19. Study details: COVID-19 samples from acute and convalescent phases originated in the United States, Italy and Spain. T cells, B-cell-depleted T cells, or PBMCs provided the cDNA or gDNA that served as material.

As originally analysed: Using reference gene primer amplification, nucleated cell counts were estimated. TCRdb's copy holds only in-frame clones and misses some; the assay was immunoSEQ multiplex PCR. V and J calls and clone size are given by that table; D and trimming were obtained from the DNA. The profile shows some 200,000 clones, about nine tenths of them singletons. This clonotype was obtained from a woman aged 45-65 years with acute or convalescent COVID-19. The V call is TRBV5-6, the J call TRBJ2-1; TRBD2 matches at 8 bases. The sequenced sample consisted of peripheral blood. The CDR3 DNA is TGTGCCAGCAGCTTCGGACTAGCAGTCTACAATGAGCAGTTCTTC. Translation gives CASSFGLAVYNEQFF. The entire variable domain, with the rest obtained from reference TRBV5-6 and TRBJ2-1, is as follows: DAGVTQSPTHLIKTRGQQVTLRCSPKSGHDTVSWYQQALGQGPQFIFQYYEEEERQRGNFPDRFSGHQFPNYSSELNVNALLLGDSALYLCASSFGLAVYNEQFFGPGTRLTVL.